The 27 T cell receptor beta chains below were found in one sample sequenced in a study of blood T cell repertoires in COVID-19. The repertoire was sequenced with immunoSEQ multiplex PCR; TCRdb's copy has only in-frame clones and lacks some. The sample carries 72,000 or so clones, 75% to 90% recorded once. Specimen: peripheral blood. The source is a woman aged 80 or older with active or convalescent COVID-19.

The chain joins TRBV6-5 to TRBJ1-5, with TRBD1 as a possible D gene (6 bases). The germline V and J ends were trimmed by 0 bases and 6 bases, with 12 bases remaining between them. Germline assignment: CDR1 MNHEY and CDR2 SVGAGI. This CDR3 comprises 15 residues. The CDR3 loop is CASSYSRDTLQPQHF. The CDR3 nucleotides are TGTGCCAGCAGTTACTCCCGGGACACCCTTCAGCCCCAGCATTTT.

The chain employs TRBV18 and TRBJ1-1, with TRBD1 identical over 8 bases. V trimming: 2 bases; J trimming: 2 bases; junction bases outside the gene matches: 10. The CDR3 consists of 17 residues. The germline gives CDR1 KGHSH, CDR2 LQKENI. The CDR3 DNA is TGTGCCAGCTCACCAGGCGAGGCAGGGGGCCGTAACACTGAAGCTTTCTTT. It encodes CASSPGEAGGRNTEAFF.

The chain employs TRBV28 and TRBJ1-6; no clear D. The V and J ends lost 5 bases and 7 bases respectively, with 6 bases between them. Germline lookup yields CDR1 MDHEN and CDR2 SYDVKM. There are 12 residues in the CDR3. CDR3 bases: TGTGCCAGCAGTGCACACAATTCACCCCTCCACTTT. Protein: CASSAHNSPLHF.

The CDR3 coding sequence is TGTGCCAGCAGCCATCCACAGGGGGCGAACTATGGCTACACCTTC. Protein product: CASSHPQGANYGYTF. V and J are TRBV4-2 and TRBJ1-2, with TRBD1 identical over 9 bases. Per germline, CDR1 LGHNA and CDR2 YNFKEQ. V trimming: 3 bases; J trimming: 2 bases; junction bases outside the gene matches: 4. The CDR3 extends over 15 amino acids.

J is TRBJ1-1 and V is TRBV5-1; 9 bases map to TRBD1. Germline CDR1 SGHRS, CDR2 YFSETQ. The CDR3 runs to 14 residues. V was clipped by 3 bases and J by 5 bases; unmatched bases: 5. As DNA, the CDR3 is TGCGCCAGCAGCTCGGGACAGGGTGGGACTGAAGCTTTCTTT. This translates into CASSSGQGGTEAFF.

The J gene is TRBJ1-5, the V gene TRBV4-2; D unclear. V was clipped by 7 bases and J by 5 bases, with 18 bases between them. The CDR3 consists of 15 residues. Germline lookup yields CDR1 LGHNA and CDR2 YNFKEQ. The CDR3 reads CASNGDQYEDQPQHF. The CDR3 region has the DNA TGTGCCAGCAATGGAGACCAGTACGAAGATCAGCCCCAGCATTTT.

The rearrangement joins TRBV9 to TRBJ2-5; D gene ambiguous. CDR1 is SGDLS and CDR2 is YYNGEE in the germline V gene. V lost 0 bases and J 1 base, leaving 13 bases between the germline ends. The CDR3 sequence is 16 residues long. CDR3 in amino acids: CASSVALLEPQETQYF. The DNA for the CDR3 is TGTGCCAGCAGCGTAGCTTTATTGGAGCCCCAAGAGACCCAGTACTTC.

This clone was counted between two and nine times. The V gene is TRBV3-1 (or the pseudogene TRBV3-2), the J gene TRBJ1-1; D perhaps matches TRBD1 (6 bases). Looked up from germline, CDR1 is LGHDT and CDR2 is YNNKEL (reference sequence). V shed 0 bases and J shed 0 bases, with 14 bases lying between them. CDR3 length: 17 residues. The CDR3 DNA follows: TGTGCCAGCAGCCAAGATATGGCAGGGGCCATGAACACTGAAGCTTTCTTT. This encodes CASSQDMAGAMNTEAFF.

The chain joins TRBV24-1 to TRBJ2-2; TRBD1 matches 11 bases. The J segment lost 6 bases and the V segment lost 12 bases, leaving 8 bases of the junction unmatched. This CDR3 region has 14 residues. Germline V gene sequence: CDR1 KGHDR, CDR2 SFDVKD. The CDR3 protein is CAARTGGSAGELFF. CDR3 nucleotide sequence: TGTGCCGCGCGGACAGGGGGCTCGGCCGGGGAGCTGTTTTTT.

The gene calls are TRBV19 and TRBJ1-2, with TRBD1 as a possible D gene (6 bases). V was pared by 11 bases and J by 8 bases, with 27 bases between. This CDR3 spans 15 amino acids. Germline lookup yields CDR1 LNHDA and CDR2 SQIVND (reference sequence). CDR3: CAPTRQDSKKIGYTF. CDR3 DNA: TGTGCCCCGACCCGACAGGATTCAAAGAAGATAGGCTACACCTTC.

The CDR3 DNA follows: TGTGCCAGTAATTTCGGTACAACTAATGAAAAACTGTTTTTT. This translates into CASNFGTTNEKLFF. The chain links TRBV19 to TRBJ1-4; no reliable D call. Germline-derived CDR1 and CDR2 are LNHDA and SQIVND (reference sequence). The CDR3 length is 14 residues. Trimming took 7 bases from V and 0 from J, leaving 9 bases between them.

This clone was counted a single time. The gene calls are TRBV28 and TRBJ1-3; D remains unclear. V lost 2 bases and J lost 3, with 5 bases in between. There are 13 residues in the CDR3. Germline CDR1 reads MDHEN; CDR2 reads SYDVKM. This CDR3 is CASSLSGGNTIYF. CDR3 in DNA: TGTGCCAGCAGTTTAAGCGGTGGAAACACCATATATTTT. Combining the CDR3 with reference TRBV28 and TRBJ1-3 gives the whole variable domain DVKVTQSSRYLVKRTGEKVFLECVQDMDHENMFWYRQDPGLGLRLIYFSYDVKMKEKGDIPEGYSVSREKKERFSLILESASTNQTSMYLCASSLSGGNTIYFGEGSWLTVV.

The chain employs TRBV14 and TRBJ2-7; possibly TRBD1 for D (6 bases). The V gene lost 4 bases and the J gene lost 2 bases, with 18 bases spanning the gap. The germline gives CDR1 SGHDN, CDR2 FVKESK. CDR3 length: 16 amino acids. The CDR3 DNA reads as TGTGCCAGCAGCCCATATGGGACATACGAAACCTACGAGCAGTACTTC. The encoded protein is CASSPYGTYETYEQYF.

The rearrangement joins TRBV6-2 or TRBV6-3 to TRBJ2-5, with 7 bases fitting TRBD1. The J segment lost 9 bases and the V segment lost 2 bases, leaving 6 bases of the junction unmatched. Germline-derived CDR1 and CDR2 are MNHEY and SVGEGT. The length of the CDR3 is 13 residues. The CDR3 loop reads CASSYSDRVAQYF. DNA of the CDR3: TGTGCCAGCAGTTACAGCGACAGGGTAGCCCAGTACTTC.

This chain connects TRBV11-3 to TRBJ1-6; TRBD1 is a possible D gene (5 bases). This CDR3 is 14 amino acids long. V gave up 2 bases and J gave up 9 bases, with 11 bases separating them. The germline V gene encodes CDR1 SGHNT and CDR2 YENEEA. The CDR3 nucleotides read TGTGCCAGCAGCTTATCGGTTCAGGGTTCACCCCTCCACTTT. This codes for CASSLSVQGSPLHF.

V usage is TRBV30 and J usage is TRBJ2-1; D perhaps matches TRBD1 (6 bases). Germline CDR1 reads GTSNPN; CDR2 reads SVGIG (reference sequence). The CDR3 runs 12 residues. Trimming removed 2 bases from V and 15 bases from J, with 17 bases in between. The CDR3 here is CAWSQKGQSLFF. The CDR3 region has the DNA TGTGCCTGGAGTCAAAAAGGACAGAGTCTGTTCTTC.

CDR3 sequence (DNA): TGTGCCTGCGGGGAAGGTTCATTGTTCGGTGAGCAGTTCTTC. Translation: CACGEGSLFGEQFF. The chain combines TRBV30 with TRBJ2-1; perhaps TRBD2 as D (5 bases). CDR1 and CDR2 (germline): GTSNPN, SVGIG (reference sequence). With 6 bases removed from V and 9 bases from J, the gap between germline ends came to 21 bases. The CDR3 covers 14 residues.

The chain joins TRBV7-3 to TRBJ1-1; D is undetermined. Looked up from germline, CDR1 is SGHTA and CDR2 is FQGTGA. Trimming stripped 0 bases from V and 5 bases from J, with 10 bases between. The length of the CDR3 is 14 residues. The CDR3 here is CASSLTAGGTEAFF. In nucleotides, the CDR3 is TGTGCCAGCAGCTTAACGGCGGGTGGGACTGAAGCTTTCTTT.

V gene TRBV6-2 or TRBV6-3 combines with J gene TRBJ2-3; 8 bases agree with TRBD1. Germline-derived CDR1 and CDR2 are MNHEY and SVGEGT. V lost 6 bases and J lost 5; bases outside the gene matches: 10. The CDR3 extends over 15 amino acids. The CDR3 protein is CASSRNTGGVDTQYF. DNA of the CDR3: TGTGCCAGCAGCCGAAACACAGGGGGTGTAGATACGCAGTATTTT.

This clone appeared once. V is TRBV6-6 and J is TRBJ2-7; 11 nucleotides agree with TRBD2. CDR3 length: 15 amino acids. V lost 5 bases, J lost 2 bases, and 5 bases stayed unmatched. CDR1 is MNHNY, CDR2 SVGAGI, per germline (reference sequence). The CDR3, as DNA: TGTGCCAGCAGTACAGGGACTAGCGGACCCTACGAGCAGTACTTC. Amino acids: CASSTGTSGPYEQYF.

This clone was recorded only once. This chain links TRBV5-4 with TRBJ2-3, with TRBD1 matching 11 bases. CDR1 is SGHNT, CDR2 YYREEE, per germline (reference sequence). CDR3 length: 15 amino acids. Trimming at V came to 2 bases and at J to 4 bases, leaving 3 bases not matched to a gene. CDR3 nucleotides: TGTGCCAGCAGCTTCCCGGGACAGGGGGCAGATACGCAGTATTTT. Amino acids: CASSFPGQGADTQYF. The complete variable domain, with remaining parts taken from reference TRBV5-4 and TRBJ2-3, reads ETGVTQSPTHLIKTRGQQVTLRCSSQSGHNTVSWYQQALGQGPQFIFQYYREEENGRGNFPPRFSGLQFPNYSSELNVNALELDDSALYLCASSFPGQGADTQYFGPGTRLTVL.

The rearrangement joins TRBV3-1 (or the pseudogene TRBV3-2) to TRBJ1-2; TRBD1 agrees at 9 bases. The CDR3 is 14 amino acids. Unmatched junction bases numbered 7, after V lost 5 bases and J lost 6 bases. Per the germline V gene, CDR1 is LGHDT and CDR2 is YNNKEL (reference sequence). CDR3 sequence: CASSYRTGENGYTF. CDR3 coding DNA: TGTGCCAGCAGCTATAGGACAGGGGAGAATGGCTACACCTTC.

The table lists this clone with a count of one. The chain couples TRBV6-5 to TRBJ2-3; TRBD1 matches at 9 bases. The trim removed 4 bases at V and 3 bases at J, leaving 8 bases unmatched. This CDR3 has 16 amino acids. The germline CDR1 and CDR2 sequences are MNHEY and SVGAGI. The CDR3 here is CASSLTGTGLTDTQYF. The CDR3 DNA follows: TGTGCCAGCAGTTTAACCGGGACAGGGTTGACAGATACGCAGTATTTT.

CDR3 DNA sequence: TGTGCCAGTAACCCGGGGACTAGCGGATCCTACGAGCAGTACTTC. Translation gives CASNPGTSGSYEQYF. The V and J genes are TRBV19 and TRBJ2-7; 11 nucleotides agree with TRBD2. The CDR3 sequence is 15 residues long. With 7 bases clipped from V and 1 base from J, the junction kept 6 bases outside the gene matches. CDR1 is LNHDA and CDR2 is SQIVND in the germline V gene (reference sequence).

The rearrangement uses TRBV30 and TRBJ1-2; a possible D gene is TRBD1 (5 bases). The V gene's germline CDR1 is GTSNPN and CDR2 SVGIG (reference sequence). This CDR3 contains 16 residues. V lost 6 bases and J lost 6, with 26 bases in between. CDR3: CACLRLGAGQSHGYTF. DNA of the CDR3: TGTGCCTGCCTAAGGCTAGGCGCGGGGCAATCGCATGGCTACACCTTC.

This clone was seen only once. V and J are TRBV9 and TRBJ2-3; TRBD1 aligns across 8 bases. CDR3 size: 16 residues. Germline V gene data show CDR1 as SGDLS and CDR2 as YYNGEE. V shed 4 bases and J 6 bases; nucleotides not matched to a gene: 13. CDR3 protein: CASSLLRAGGVDTQYF. The CDR3 nucleotides are TGTGCCAGCAGCCTCCTCCGGGCAGGGGGCGTGGATACGCAGTATTTT.

The chain uses TRBV19 and TRBJ1-4; D may be TRBD1 (6 bases). The V gene lost 3 bases and the J gene lost 5 bases, with 16 bases spanning the gap. Per the germline V gene, CDR1 is LNHDA and CDR2 is SQIVND (reference sequence). CDR3 size: 16 residues. CDR3 in DNA: TGTGCCAGTAGTATCCGATTCAGGGGCGGAAATGAAAAACTGTTTTTT. This sequence encodes CASSIRFRGGNEKLFF.